Listed below are T cell receptor beta chains from one sample, sequenced in a study of cytomegalovirus exposure and HLA in healthy donors. Method: immunoSEQ multiplex PCR; TCRdb's copy keeps in-frame clones and lacks some. This sample yields over 70,000 clones, of which around 70% are seen a single time; under 25% belongs to the top ten. The sequencing sample was made of PBMCs. The receptors originated from a man younger than 45 in good health and CMV-seropositive. Each CDR3 is given with its conserved first and last residue. The order of the fields is J gene, D gene, V gene, clone size, CDR3 protein, CDR3 DNA. The D gene is left open where the match is weak. Some rows have no size entry. The others give once, few or many, or a class for an expanded clone.

>TRBJ1-1|TRBD1|TRBV27|-
CASSVRGAGVGGTEAFF
TGTGCCAGCAGTGTCAGGGGGGCCGGAGTAGGGGGCACTGAAGCTTTCTTT
>TRBJ1-5|-|TRBV27|once
CASSFGSGPQHF
TGTGCCAGCAGTTTTGGATCAGGGCCCCAGCATTTT
>TRBJ2-2|-|TRBV29-1|-
CSVAALWGGRTGELFF
TGCAGCGTTGCTGCCTTGTGGGGGGGCCGCACCGGGGAGCTGTTTTTT
>TRBJ1-3|TRBD1|TRBV6-6|once
CASSWTGALSGNTIYF
TGTGCCAGCAGTTGGACAGGGGCCCTCTCTGGAAACACCATATATTTT
>TRBJ1-5|TRBD1|TRBV19|once
CASSADREVNQPQHF
TGTGCCAGTAGTGCTGACAGGGAAGTCAATCAGCCCCAGCATTTT
>TRBJ2-1|-|TRBV7-2|-
CASVPGGAVHNEQFF
TGTGCCAGCGTTCCTGGCGGGGCGGTACACAATGAGCAGTTCTTC
>TRBJ2-7|-|TRBV6-1|-
CASSDGQSSYEQYF
TGTGCCAGCAGTGATGGACAGTCCTCCTACGAGCAGTACTTC
>TRBJ2-6|-|TRBV10-3|-
CAISVTASGANVLTF
TGTGCCATCAGTGTAACAGCCTCTGGGGCCAACGTCCTGACTTTC
>TRBJ1-5|-|TRBV9|-
CASSVGAVDQPQHF
TGTGCCAGCAGCGTAGGGGCAGTAGATCAGCCCCAGCATTTT
>TRBJ2-1|TRBD2|TRBV7-3|-
CASSFDRGEYNEQFF
TGTGCCAGCAGCTTCGACCGGGGGGAATACAATGAGCAGTTCTTC
>TRBJ2-3|-|TRBV19|once
CASSIAGALNTQYF
TGTGCCAGTAGTATAGCTGGGGCGCTGAATACGCAGTATTTT
>TRBJ2-7|-|TRBV7-8|few
CASSLYRDYEQYF
TGTGCCAGCAGCTTATACAGGGACTACGAGCAGTACTTC
>TRBJ1-3|-|TRBV30|-
CAWNPAGNTIYF
TGTGCCTGGAACCCGGCTGGAAACACCATATATTTT
>TRBJ2-7|TRBD2|TRBV6-5|-
CASSGLAGPIEQYF
TGTGCCAGCAGCGGACTAGCGGGACCTATAGAGCAGTACTTC
>TRBJ2-1|TRBD2|TRBV4-3|few
CASSQDLDRLAGGGQFF
TGCGCCAGCAGCCAAGATCTTGACAGGCTAGCGGGAGGCGGTCAGTTCTTC